This TCR beta chain is drawn from a study of control samples from healthy donors and cancer patients. Produced via immunoSEQ multiplex PCR; TCRdb's table is partial and in-frame only. The profile shows 130,000 to 150,000 clones, around 86% of them singletons. V lost 2 bases to trimming and J lost 0 bases; unmatched junction nucleotides: 3. This CDR3 contains 15 residues. Germline CDR1 SGHRS, CDR2 YFSETQ. The receptor was derived from a young man in good health. Sequences were obtained from blood. The chain links TRBV5-1 to TRBJ2-7, with 9 bases lining up with TRBD1. The CDR3 DNA reads as TGCGCCAGCAGCTTCGGGGACAGGGTCTCCTACGAGCAGTACTTC. Translated: CASSFGDRVSYEQYF.